This TCR beta chain was identified during a study of blood T cell repertoires in COVID-19. Study background: The United States, Italy and Spain provided the acute and convalescent COVID-19 samples. PBMCs, B-cell-depleted T cells, or T cells provided the cDNA or gDNA that made up the material.

Seattle enrolled patients during active infection and tracked them longitudinally. Original analysis: By means of reference gene primer amplification, nucleated cell counts were estimated. Here immunoSEQ multiplex PCR was the method, and the copy in TCRdb shows in-frame clones only, minus some. The V and J calls and clone size are taken from that table; D and trimming were inferred from the DNA. This sample has approximately 250,000 clones, with 85% found just once. The sequenced material came from peripheral blood. This receptor was identified in a man over 45 with COVID-19, enrolled during active disease.

The CDR3 here is CASSPQGQGSPLHF. CDR3 sequence (DNA): TGTGCCAGCAGCCCACAGGGGCAGGGTTCACCCCTCCACTTT. V gene TRBV3-1 (or the pseudogene TRBV3-2) combines with J gene TRBJ1-6, with 7 nucleotides matching TRBD1. CDR1 LGHDT and CDR2 YNNKEL come from the germline V gene (reference sequence). This CDR3 is built from 14 residues. The V and J ends lost 4 bases and 9 bases, in that order; junction bases with no gene match: 6.